Given below is one T cell receptor (beta chain) in context. The CDR3 length is 12 residues. V was shortened by 0 bases and J by 7 bases, with 6 bases between the two germline ends. The germline CDR1 and CDR2 sequences are LGHNA and YNFKEQ. The PCR used 60 Vbeta and 13 Jbeta primers. Sequencing used immunoSEQ multiplex PCR; TCRdb keeps in-frame clones, though not all of them. Its clone listing holds about 130,000 clones. This sample is drawn from a study of cytomegalovirus exposure and HLA in healthy donors. This sequence joins TRBV4-2 and TRBJ1-2, with no clear D. Input material: PBMCs. The origin of this receptor is a woman in her thirties or forties in good health and CMV-seropositive. The CDR3 DNA is TGTGCCAGCAGCCAAGATGCGGGTGGCTACACCTTC. Amino acids: CASSQDAGGYTF.